This T cell receptor beta chain was sequenced for a study of cytomegalovirus exposure and HLA in healthy donors. The CDR3 is 17 residues long. The V and J ends lost 5 bases and 0 bases respectively, with 16 bases between them. Germline assignment: CDR1 SGHNT and CDR2 YENEEA. Amplification used 60 Vbeta primers and 13 Jbeta primers. Method: immunoSEQ multiplex PCR; TCRdb's copy keeps in-frame clones and lacks some. The sample shows around 85,000 clones, 80% of them seen only once. Notes on the study in general: The study flagged 150 to 200 TCR beta chains as cytomegalovirus-associated. Later analysis identified 16,951 TCR beta sequences associated with HLA alleles, using a false discovery rate threshold of 0.05.

As concerns this clone: The target antigen is unknown.

The sequenced material came from PBMCs. This TCR was recovered from a young man in good health and CMV-seronegative. The V gene is TRBV11-3, the J gene TRBJ2-2; D is perhaps TRBD1 (5 bases). The CDR3 nucleotides read TGTGCCAGCAGCCTCAACAGGTTATCGGCGAACACCGGGGAGCTGTTTTTT. Protein product: CASSLNRLSANTGELFF.